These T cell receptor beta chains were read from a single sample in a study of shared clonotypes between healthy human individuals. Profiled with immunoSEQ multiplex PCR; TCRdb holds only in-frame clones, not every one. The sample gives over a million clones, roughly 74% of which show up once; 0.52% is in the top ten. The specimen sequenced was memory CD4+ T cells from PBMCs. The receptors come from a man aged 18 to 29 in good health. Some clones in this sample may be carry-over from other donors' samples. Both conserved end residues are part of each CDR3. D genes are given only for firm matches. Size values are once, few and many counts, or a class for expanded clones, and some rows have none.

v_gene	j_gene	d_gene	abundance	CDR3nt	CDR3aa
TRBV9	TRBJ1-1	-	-	TGTGCCAGCAGCTACCAAACGAGCACTGAAGCTTTCTTT	CASSYQTSTEAFF
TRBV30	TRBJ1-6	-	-	TGTGCCTGGAGTGTATCAGGGGCCCCTAAAGATTCACCCCTCCACTTT	CAWSVSGAPKDSPLHF
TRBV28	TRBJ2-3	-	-	TGTGCCAGCAACAACGCCTACAAGGCGCAGTATTTT	CASNNAYKAQYF
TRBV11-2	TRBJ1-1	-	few	TGTGCCAGCAGCTTAGGACAGCTGAACACTGAAGCTTTCTTT	CASSLGQLNTEAFF
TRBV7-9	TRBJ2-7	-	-	TGTGCCAGCAGCTTAGTTGCGGGACGTGGCCGCAGCTCCTTCTACGAGCAGTACTTC	CASSLVAGRGRSSFYEQYF
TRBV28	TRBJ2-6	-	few	TGTGCCAGCAGCCCCACCGCCTCGTCTGGGGCCAACGTCCTGACTTTC	CASSPTASSGANVLTF
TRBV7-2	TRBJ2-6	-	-	TGTGCCAGCAGCCACACTGGGGCCAACGTCCTGACTTTC	CASSHTGANVLTF
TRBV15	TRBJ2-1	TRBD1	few	TGTGCCACCAGCATGGGACAGGGGTTGGAGCAGTTCTTC	CATSMGQGLEQFF
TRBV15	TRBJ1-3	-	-	TGTGCCACCAGCAGAGATCGCGGACAGCGGACCATATATTTT	CATSRDRGQRTIYF
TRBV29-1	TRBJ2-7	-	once	TGCAGCGTTGAAGGGCAGGTGGGTCGCTACGAGCAGTACTTC	CSVEGQVGRYEQYF
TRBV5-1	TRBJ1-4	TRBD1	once	TGCGCCAGCAGTCCCGGGACAGGGAACGAAAAACTGTTTTTT	CASSPGTGNEKLFF
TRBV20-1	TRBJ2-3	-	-	TGCAGTGCGGAGACAACAGATACGCAGTATTTT	CSAETTDTQYF
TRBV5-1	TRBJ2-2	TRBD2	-	TGCGCCAGCAGCCCTTGGACTAGCGGGAGCACCGGGGAGCTGTTTTTT	CASSPWTSGSTGELFF
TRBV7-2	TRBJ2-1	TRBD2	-	TGTGCCAGCAGCTTCCGGCTAGCGGGAGTTTACAATGAGCAGTTCTTC	CASSFRLAGVYNEQFF
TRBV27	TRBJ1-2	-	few	TGTGCCAGCAGTCACAGGGACCATGGCTACACCTTC	CASSHRDHGYTF
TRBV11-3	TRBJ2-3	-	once	TGTGCCAGCAGCTTGGCGATTGGAGATACGCAGTATTTT	CASSLAIGDTQYF
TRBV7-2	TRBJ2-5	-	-	TGTGCCAGCAGCTTAAATCAGGGGGGAGAGACCCAGTACTTC	CASSLNQGGETQYF
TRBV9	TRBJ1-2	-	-	TGTGCCAGCAGTCCGAGGGGCGGCTATGGCTACACCTTC	CASSPRGGYGYTF
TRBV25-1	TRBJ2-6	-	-	TGTGCCACCCTTGGGGCCAACGTCCTGACTTTC	CATLGANVLTF
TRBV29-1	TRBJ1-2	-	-	TGCAGCGTTGACGCAGGGAAGTACTATGGCTACACCTTC	CSVDAGKYYGYTF
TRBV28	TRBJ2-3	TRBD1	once	TGTGCCAGCAGTTTTCCGGGACAGGGTACAGATACGCAGTATTTT	CASSFPGQGTDTQYF
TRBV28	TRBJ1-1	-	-	TGTGCCAGCAGTTCCGGACAGCGAAGGAACACTGAAGCTTTCTTT	CASSSGQRRNTEAFF
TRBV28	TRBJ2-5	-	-	TGTGCCAGCAGTCTTTCCCCCCTAACAGAGACCCAGTACTTC	CASSLSPLTETQYF
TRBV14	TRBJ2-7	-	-	TGTGCCAGCAGCCAAGTCGCCCGGGCCGAGCAGTACTTC	CASSQVARAEQYF
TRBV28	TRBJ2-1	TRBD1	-	TGTGCCAGCAGTTTATGGGACAGGCGCAATGAGCAGTTCTTC	CASSLWDRRNEQFF
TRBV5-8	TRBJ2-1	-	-	TGTGCCAGCAGCTTAGGGTTCGACGATGAGCAGTTCTTC	CASSLGFDDEQFF
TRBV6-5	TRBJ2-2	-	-	TGTGCCAGCACCGTGAGGGACACCGGGGAGCTGTTTTTT	CASTVRDTGELFF
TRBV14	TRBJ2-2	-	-	TGTGCCAGCAGCCAACTCGGGAGGAACACCGGGGAGCTGTTTTTT	CASSQLGRNTGELFF
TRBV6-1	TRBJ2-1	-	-	TGTGCCAGCAGCATCACAGGGACCTACAATGAGCAGTTCTTC	CASSITGTYNEQFF
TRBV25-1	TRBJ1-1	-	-	TGTGCCAGCAGTGATCCCTGGGACGGAGCCACTGAAGCTTTCTTT	CASSDPWDGATEAFF
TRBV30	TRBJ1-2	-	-	TGTGCCTCCCGCTCTCGGGTAACTAACTATGGCTACACCTTC	CASRSRVTNYGYTF
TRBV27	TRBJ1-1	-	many	TGTGCCAGCAGTTTTTTGGGACAAATGAACACTGAAGCTTTCTTT	CASSFLGQMNTEAFF
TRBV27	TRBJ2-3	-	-	TGTGCCAGCGGGAAAATACGGGGGGCGGCAGATACGCAGTATTTT	CASGKIRGAADTQYF
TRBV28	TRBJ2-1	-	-	TGTGCCAGCAGCCCGGGCTGGCGGGAGCAGTTCTTC	CASSPGWREQFF
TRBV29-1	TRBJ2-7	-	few	TGCAGCGTGGCGTCTAGTGACGAGCAGTACTTC	CSVASSDEQYF
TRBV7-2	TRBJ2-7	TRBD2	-	TGTGCCAGCAGTGGCGGGAGGGGATACGAGCAGTACTTC	CASSGGRGYEQYF
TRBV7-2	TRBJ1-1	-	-	TGTGCCAGCAGCCCACGGCGGCGCGGCAATGAAGCTTTCTTT	CASSPRRRGNEAFF
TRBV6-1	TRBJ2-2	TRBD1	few	TGTGCCAGCAGTGAAGCCCCGACAGGGATCGCCGGGGAGCTGTTTTTT	CASSEAPTGIAGELFF
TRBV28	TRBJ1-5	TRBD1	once	TGTGCCAGCAGTTTAGGGACAGGCTATCAGCCCCAGCATTTT	CASSLGTGYQPQHF
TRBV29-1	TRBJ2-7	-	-	TGCAGCGTTGGGTCCGGACAAGGGGGGGGCGAGCAGTACTTC	CSVGSGQGGGEQYF
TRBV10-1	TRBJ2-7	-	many	TGCGCCAGCAGTGATCCCCGGGGCCGGGCCCACGAGCAGTACTTC	CASSDPRGRAHEQYF
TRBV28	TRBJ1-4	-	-	TGTGCCAGCCAGCGGGGTGGGGAAAAACTGTTTTTT	CASQRGGEKLFF
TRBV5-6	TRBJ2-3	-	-	TGTGCCAGCAGCCCCGCAGGGTCTTCCCGCCCAGATACGCAGTATTTT	CASSPAGSSRPDTQYF
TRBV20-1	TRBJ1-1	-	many	TGCAGTGTTGAGGACGGAGATGAAGCTTTCTTT	CSVEDGDEAFF
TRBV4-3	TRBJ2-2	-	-	TGCGCCAGCAGCCAAGCGGACTACACCGGGGAGCTGTTTTTT	CASSQADYTGELFF